This TCR beta chain was recovered during a study of blood T cell repertoires in COVID-19. Study details: Acute-phase and convalescent COVID-19 samples originated in the United States, Italy and Spain. PBMCs, B-cell-depleted T cells, or T cells were the source of the cDNA or gDNA that made up the material.

Methods used by the authors: Cell counts per sample came from amplifying reference gene primers. Only in-frame clones appear in the TCRdb table, and some are missing; sequencing was by immunoSEQ multiplex PCR. The DNA gave D and trimming, while V, J and clone size come from that table. Of about 160,000 clones listed, about 80% are singletons. The CDR3 runs to 15 residues. Between the trimmed V and J ends, which lost 4 bases and 6 bases, there was a span of 18 bases. Germline V gene lookup returns CDR1 MNHEY and CDR2 SVGAGI. The chain links TRBV6-5 to TRBJ1-2; tentative D call: TRBD1 (6 bases). This TCR was sampled from a woman older than 75 with acute or convalescent COVID-19. Sequencing was performed on peripheral blood. CDR3 DNA: TGTGCCAGCAGTTTCCAACTGGGGGCAGGGGATGGCTACACCTTC. It yields the protein CASSFQLGAGDGYTF.